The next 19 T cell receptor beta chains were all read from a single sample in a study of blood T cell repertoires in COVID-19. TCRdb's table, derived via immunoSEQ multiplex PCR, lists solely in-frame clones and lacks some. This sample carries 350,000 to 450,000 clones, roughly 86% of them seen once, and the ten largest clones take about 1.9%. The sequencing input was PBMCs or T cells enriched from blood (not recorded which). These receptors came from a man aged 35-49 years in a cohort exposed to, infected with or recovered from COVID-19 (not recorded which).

The CDR3 is CASSSGSGQGDNEQFF. The CDR3 nucleotides read TGTGCCAGCAGCTCCGGGTCGGGACAGGGCGACAATGAGCAGTTCTTC. The rearrangement uses TRBV7-8 and TRBJ2-1; 9 bases agree with TRBD1. This CDR3 spans 16 amino acids. V dropped 4 bases and J dropped 5; count of bases not matched to a gene: 9. Germline CDR1 is SGHVS and CDR2 is FQNEAQ.

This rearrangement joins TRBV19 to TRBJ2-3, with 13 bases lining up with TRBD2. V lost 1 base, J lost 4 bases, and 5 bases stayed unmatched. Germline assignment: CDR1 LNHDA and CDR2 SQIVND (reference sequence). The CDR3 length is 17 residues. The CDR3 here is CASSIGRTSGSPDTQYF. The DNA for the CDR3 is TGTGCCAGTAGTATAGGCCGGACTAGCGGGAGCCCAGATACGCAGTATTTT.

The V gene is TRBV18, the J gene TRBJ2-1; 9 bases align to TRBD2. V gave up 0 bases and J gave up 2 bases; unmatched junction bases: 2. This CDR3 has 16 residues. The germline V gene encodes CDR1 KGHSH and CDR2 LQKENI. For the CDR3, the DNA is TGTGCCAGCTCACCACCGGGACTAGCAGCCTACAATGAGCAGTTCTTC. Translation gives CASSPPGLAAYNEQFF. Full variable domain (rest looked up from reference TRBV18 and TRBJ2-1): NAGVMQNPRHLVRRRGQEARLRCSPMKGHSHVYWYRQLPEEGLKFMVYLQKENIIDESGMPKERFSAEFPKEGPSILRIQQVVRGDSAAYFCASSPPGLAAYNEQFFGPGTRLTVL.

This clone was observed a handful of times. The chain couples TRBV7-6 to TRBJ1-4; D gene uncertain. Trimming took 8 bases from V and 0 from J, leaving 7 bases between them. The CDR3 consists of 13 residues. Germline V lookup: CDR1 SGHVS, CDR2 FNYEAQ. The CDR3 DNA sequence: TGTGCCAGCGGTTCAGCAACTAATGAAAAACTGTTTTTT. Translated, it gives CASGSATNEKLFF.

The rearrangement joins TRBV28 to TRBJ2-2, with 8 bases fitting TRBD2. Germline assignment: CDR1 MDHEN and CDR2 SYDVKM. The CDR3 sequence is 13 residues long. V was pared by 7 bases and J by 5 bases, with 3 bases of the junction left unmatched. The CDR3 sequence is CASIRGGTGELFF. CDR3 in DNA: TGTGCCAGCATCCGGGGGGGTACCGGGGAGCTGTTTTTT.

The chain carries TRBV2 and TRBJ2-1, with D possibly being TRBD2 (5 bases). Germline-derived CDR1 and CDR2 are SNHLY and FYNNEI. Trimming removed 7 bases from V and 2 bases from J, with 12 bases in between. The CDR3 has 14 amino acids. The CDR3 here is CASKPGSAYNEQFF. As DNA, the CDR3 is TGTGCCAGCAAACCCGGTAGCGCCTACAATGAGCAGTTCTTC.

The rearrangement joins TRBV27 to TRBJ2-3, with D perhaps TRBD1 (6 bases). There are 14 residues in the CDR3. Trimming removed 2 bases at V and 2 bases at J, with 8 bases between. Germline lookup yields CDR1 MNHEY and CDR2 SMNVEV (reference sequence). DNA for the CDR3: TGTGCCAGCAGTTTACAGGGGTACACAGATACGCAGTATTTT. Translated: CASSLQGYTDTQYF.

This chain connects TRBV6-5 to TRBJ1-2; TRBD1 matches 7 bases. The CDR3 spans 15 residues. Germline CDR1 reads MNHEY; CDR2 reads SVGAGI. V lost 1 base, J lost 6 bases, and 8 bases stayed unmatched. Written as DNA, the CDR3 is TGTGCCAGCAGTTACTTTCACACAGGGGAGGATGGCTACACCTTC. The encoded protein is CASSYFHTGEDGYTF.

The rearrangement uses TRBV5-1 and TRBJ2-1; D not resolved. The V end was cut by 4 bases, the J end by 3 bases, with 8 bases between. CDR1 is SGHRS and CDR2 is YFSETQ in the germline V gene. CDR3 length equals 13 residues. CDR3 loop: CASSPLNYNEQFF. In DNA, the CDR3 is TGCGCCAGCAGCCCACTCAACTACAATGAGCAGTTCTTC. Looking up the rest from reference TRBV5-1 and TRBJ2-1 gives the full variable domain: KAGVTQTPRYLIKTRGQQVTLSCSPISGHRSVSWYQQTPGQGLQFLFEYFSETQRNKGNFPGRFSGRQFSNSRSEMNVSTLELGDSALYLCASSPLNYNEQFFGPGTRLTVL.

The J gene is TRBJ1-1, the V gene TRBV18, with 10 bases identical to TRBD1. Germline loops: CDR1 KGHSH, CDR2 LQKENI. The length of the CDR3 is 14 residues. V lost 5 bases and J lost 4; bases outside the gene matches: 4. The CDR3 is CASSDRDRGTEAFF. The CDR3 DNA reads TGTGCCAGCTCAGACCGGGACAGGGGCACTGAAGCTTTCTTT.

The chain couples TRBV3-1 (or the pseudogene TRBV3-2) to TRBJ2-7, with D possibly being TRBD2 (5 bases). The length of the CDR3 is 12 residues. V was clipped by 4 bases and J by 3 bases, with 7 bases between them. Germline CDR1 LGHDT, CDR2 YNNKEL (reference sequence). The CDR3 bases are TGTGCCAGCAGCCTAACTAGCTACGAGCAGTACTTC. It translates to CASSLTSYEQYF.

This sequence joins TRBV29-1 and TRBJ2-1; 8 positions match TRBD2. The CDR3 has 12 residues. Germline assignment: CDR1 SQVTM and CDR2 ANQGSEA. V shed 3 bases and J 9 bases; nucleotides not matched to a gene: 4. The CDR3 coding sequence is TGCAGCGTTGATGCGGGGGGTCTTGAGCAGTTCTTC. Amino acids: CSVDAGGLEQFF.

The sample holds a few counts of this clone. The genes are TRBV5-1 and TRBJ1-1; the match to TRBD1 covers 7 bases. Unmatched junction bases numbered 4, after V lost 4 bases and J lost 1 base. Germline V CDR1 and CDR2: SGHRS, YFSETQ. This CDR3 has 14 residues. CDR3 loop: CASSGGTANTEAFF. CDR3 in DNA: TGCGCCAGCAGCGGCGGGACAGCGAACACTGAAGCTTTCTTT. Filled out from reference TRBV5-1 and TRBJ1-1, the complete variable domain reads KAGVTQTPRYLIKTRGQQVTLSCSPISGHRSVSWYQQTPGQGLQFLFEYFSETQRNKGNFPGRFSGRQFSNSRSEMNVSTLELGDSALYLCASSGGTANTEAFFGQGTRLTVV.

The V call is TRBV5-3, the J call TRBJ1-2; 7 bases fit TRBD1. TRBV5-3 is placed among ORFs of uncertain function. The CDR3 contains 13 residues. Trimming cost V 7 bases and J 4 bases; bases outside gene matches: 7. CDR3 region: CARGAGQSYGYTF. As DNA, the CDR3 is TGTGCCAGAGGGGCGGGACAGTCCTATGGCTACACCTTC.

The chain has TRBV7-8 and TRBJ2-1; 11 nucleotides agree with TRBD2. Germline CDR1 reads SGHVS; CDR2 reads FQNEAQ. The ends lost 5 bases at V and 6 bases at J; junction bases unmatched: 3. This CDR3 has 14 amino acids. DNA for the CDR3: TGTGCCAGCAGCCTTGGACTAGCGGGCAATGAGCAGTTCTTC. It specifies CASSLGLAGNEQFF.

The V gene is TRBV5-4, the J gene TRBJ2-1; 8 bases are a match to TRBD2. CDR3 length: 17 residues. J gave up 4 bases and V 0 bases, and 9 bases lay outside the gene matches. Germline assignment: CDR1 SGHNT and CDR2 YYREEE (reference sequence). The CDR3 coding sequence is TGTGCCAGCAGCTTGGCCCTAACTAGCGGTCTGTACAATGAGCAGTTCTTC. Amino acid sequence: CASSLALTSGLYNEQFF.

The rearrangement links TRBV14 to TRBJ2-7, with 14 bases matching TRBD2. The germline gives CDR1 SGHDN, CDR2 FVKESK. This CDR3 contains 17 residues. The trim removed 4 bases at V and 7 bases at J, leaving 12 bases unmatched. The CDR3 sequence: CASSLHPGGLAGVEQYF. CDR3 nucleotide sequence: TGTGCCAGCAGCCTCCACCCAGGGGGACTAGCGGGAGTAGAGCAGTACTTC.

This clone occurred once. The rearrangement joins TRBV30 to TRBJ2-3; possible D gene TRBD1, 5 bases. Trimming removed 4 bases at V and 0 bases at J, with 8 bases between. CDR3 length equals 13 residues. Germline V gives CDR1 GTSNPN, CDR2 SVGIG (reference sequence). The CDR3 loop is CAWMDTSTDTQYF. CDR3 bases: TGTGCCTGGATGGACACCAGCACAGATACGCAGTATTTT. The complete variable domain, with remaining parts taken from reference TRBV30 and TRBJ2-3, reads SQTIHQWPATLVQPVGSPLSLECTVEGTSNPNLYWYRQAAGRGLQLLFYSVGIGQISSEVPQNLSASRPQDRQFILSSKKLLLSDSGFYLCAWMDTSTDTQYFGPGTRLTVL.

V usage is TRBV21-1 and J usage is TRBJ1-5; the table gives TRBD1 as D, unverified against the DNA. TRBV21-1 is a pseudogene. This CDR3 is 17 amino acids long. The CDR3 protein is CASSKAGGQNSNQPQHF. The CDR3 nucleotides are TGTGCCAGCAGCAAAGCTGGGGGACAGAATAGCAATCAGCCCCAGCATTTT.